This TCR beta chain was identified in a study of early T cells in non-severe SARS-CoV-2 infection. Germline-derived CDR1 and CDR2 are DFQATT and SNEGSKA (reference sequence). V shed 3 bases and J shed 4 bases, with 16 bases lying between them. The CDR3 extends over 16 amino acids. Individual cDNA molecules were tagged with unique molecular identifiers. TCRdb independently ran MiXCR on the 5' RACE reads; one entry per CDR3 protein. The sample carries tens of thousands of distinct CDR3 sequences, around 14% recorded once. The table lists this clonotype with many counts. This TCR came from an adult who was a healthcare worker with PCR-confirmed SARS-CoV-2 infection or an uninfected control (not recorded which). The chain recombines TRBV20-1 with TRBJ2-6; D ambiguous. Material: whole blood. CDR3 DNA: TGCAGTGCTAGTGGAAGGCAGGCGACGGGGGCCAACGTCCTGACTTTC. This encodes CSASGRQATGANVLTF.